This T cell receptor beta chain originates from a study of blood T cell repertoires in COVID-19. Profiling relied on immunoSEQ multiplex PCR, and the TCRdb table lists in-frame clones only, not all of them. The sample lists approximately 190,000 clones; roughly four fifths were seen once. This CDR3 is 16 amino acids long. Germline V CDR1 and CDR2: KGHSH, LQKENI. Trimming cost V 5 bases and J 4 bases, with 20 bases left between them. The V call is TRBV18, the J call TRBJ1-2; tentative D call: TRBD1 (6 bases). Sequencing used peripheral blood. This TCR came from a woman in her thirties or forties with acute or convalescent COVID-19. The CDR3 nucleotides are TGTGCCAGCTCAGAACTCTACAGGGACGGCAGCTATGGCTACACCTTC. Translated, it gives CASSELYRDGSYGYTF.